The sequence of this T cell receptor (beta chain) was determined in a study of T cell responses to AZD1222 COVID-19 vaccine. General study results and limits: Repertoire sampling was restricted to post-peak T cell response timepoints.

Turning to this clone: Its specificity is unknown.

Assay: immunoSEQ multiplex PCR; the TCRdb copy retains only in-frame clones and omits some. The table records fewer than 200,000 clones, around 88% of them present only once. Germline CDR1 is MRHNA and CDR2 is SNTAGT. Trimming removed 3 bases from V and 5 bases from J; junction bases left unmatched: 4. The CDR3 contains 14 residues. The sequences come from peripheral blood, collected 28 days after the second AZD1222 dose. This sequence joins TRBV6-4 and TRBJ1-5; TRBD1 matches at 7 bases. The receptor comes from an adult who received the AZD1222 COVID-19 vaccine. The CDR3 DNA sequence: TGTGCCAGCAGTGAATCAGGGGGGTATCAGCCCCAGCATTTT. Translating gives CASSESGGYQPQHF.